This T cell receptor (beta chain) was observed in a study of human T cells and chemical hapten exposure. For the study at large: Patients, chiefly female, had alopecia areata, totalis or universalis.

Overall study findings and caveats: Significantly more large CDR3 similarity clusters were formed by expanded TCRs than by controls.

V gave up 4 bases and J gave up 1 base, with 9 bases separating them. Germline lookup yields CDR1 KGHDR and CDR2 SFDVKD. The CDR3 covers 15 residues. Time point meaning: patch test 1, 2 weeks after DPC sensitization. Regarding treatment: therapeutic diphenylcyclopropenone sensitization with weekly scalp DPC. Donors, patients with alopecia ranging from 18 to 70 years old and judged suitable for DPC, provided samples. Each CDR3 protein is one row after TCRdb ran MiXCR on the RACE reads. The sample carries about 110,000 distinct CDR3 sequences, approximately 11% recorded once. About this clonotype: Its matching antigen is unknown.

The chain is built from TRBV24-1 and TRBJ2-2; D call uncertain. This clonotype originated in a woman in her thirties or forties with alopecia areata. Some clones in this sample may be carry-over from other donors' samples. Sequences were derived from whole blood, sampled in connection with sensitization to the hapten diphenylcyclopropenone (DPC). CDR3 DNA sequence: TGTGCCACCAGTGACCCCCGACAGAACACCGGGGAGCTGTTTTTT. Translating gives CATSDPRQNTGELFF.